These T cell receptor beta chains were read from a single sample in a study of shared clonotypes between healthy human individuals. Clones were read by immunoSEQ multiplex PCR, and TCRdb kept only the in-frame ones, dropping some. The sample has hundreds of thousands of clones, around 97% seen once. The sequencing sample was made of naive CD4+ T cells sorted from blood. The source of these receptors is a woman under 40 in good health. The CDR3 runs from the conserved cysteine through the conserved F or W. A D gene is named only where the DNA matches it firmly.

TGTGCCAGAAGCATGACAGGGGGGAACACTGAAGCTTTCTTT	CARSMTGGNTEAFF	TRBV5-3	TRBD1	TRBJ1-1
TGTGCCAGCACCTGGGGGGGGACAGGGCTAGACGAGCAGTACTTC	CASTWGGTGLDEQYF	TRBV5-4	TRBD1	TRBJ2-7
TGCGCCAGCGGTTGGTCGGGACAGGACGGGACCCAGTACTTC	CASGWSGQDGTQYF	TRBV10-2	TRBD1	TRBJ2-5
TGTGCCAGTAGTGACCCTCGGTCGCCCGCCAAAAACATTCAGTACTTC	CASSDPRSPAKNIQYF	TRBV19	.	TRBJ2-4
TGTGCCAGCTCACCGGACACTGGGACAGGGGTTATTGAGCAGTTCTTC	CASSPDTGTGVIEQFF	TRBV18	TRBD1	TRBJ2-1
TGTGCCAGCAGCTTAGAGGCTAGGGGCAGGGTTTGGTTCTTC	CASSLEARGRVWFF	TRBV11-2	.	TRBJ2-1
TGTGCCAGCAGTGATTTGGGTATTACAGTTAATTCACCCCTCCACTTT	CASSDLGITVNSPLHF	TRBV2	.	TRBJ1-6
TGTGCCAGCAGCTTAAAGGGGAACACCGGGGAGCTGTTTTTT	CASSLKGNTGELFF	TRBV11-3	.	TRBJ2-2
TGTGCCAGCTCACCAGGAGTAGCGGACTACGAGCAGTACTTC	CASSPGVADYEQYF	TRBV18	.	TRBJ2-7
TGCGCCAGCAGTTCGGGACAGCACACTGAAGCTTTCTTT	CASSSGQHTEAFF	TRBV5-1	TRBD1	TRBJ1-1
TGTGCCAGCAGCCCCATCGCACTAGCGGCCACCGGGGAGCTGTTTTTT	CASSPIALAATGELFF	TRBV7-3	TRBD2	TRBJ2-2
TGTGCCAGCAGCTGGTTAGGTGGGAGCAATCAGCCCCAGCATTTT	CASSWLGGSNQPQHF	TRBV5-5	.	TRBJ1-5